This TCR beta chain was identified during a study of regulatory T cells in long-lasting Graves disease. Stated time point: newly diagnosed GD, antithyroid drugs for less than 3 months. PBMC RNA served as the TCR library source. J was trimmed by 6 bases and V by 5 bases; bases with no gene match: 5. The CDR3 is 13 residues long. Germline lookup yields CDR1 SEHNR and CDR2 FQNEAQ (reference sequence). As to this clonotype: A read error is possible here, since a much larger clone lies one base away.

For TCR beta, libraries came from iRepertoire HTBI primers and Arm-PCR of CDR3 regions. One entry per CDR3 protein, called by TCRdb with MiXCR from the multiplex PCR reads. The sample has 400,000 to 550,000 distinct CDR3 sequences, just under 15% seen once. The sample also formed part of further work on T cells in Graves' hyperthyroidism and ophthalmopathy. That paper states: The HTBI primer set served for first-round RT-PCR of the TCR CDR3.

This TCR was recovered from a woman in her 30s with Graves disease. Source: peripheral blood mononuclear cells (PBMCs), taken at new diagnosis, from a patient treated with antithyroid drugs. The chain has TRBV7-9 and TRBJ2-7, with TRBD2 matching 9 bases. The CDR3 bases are TGTGCCAGCAGCGTACCAGCGGGAGGCGAGCAGTACTTC. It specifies CASSVPAGGEQYF.